This T cell receptor beta chain was captured in a study of cytomegalovirus exposure and HLA in healthy donors. Regarding the study as a whole: In a later analysis, V- and J-gene trimming of beta chains associated with a DCLRE1C missense variant, replicated independently.

Researchers ran the PCR with 60 Vbeta and 13 Jbeta primers. The repertoire was sequenced with immunoSEQ multiplex PCR; TCRdb's copy has only in-frame clones and lacks some. Of fewer than 200,000 clones in the sample, approximately 81% were seen once. For this clone: The target antigen is unknown.

Germline V gives CDR1 MNHNS, CDR2 SASEGT. Losses at the gene ends were 4 bases for V and 0 bases for J; bases not matched to a gene: 1. The CDR3 is 16 residues long. The material sequenced was PBMCs. The chain combines TRBV6-1 with TRBJ2-1, with TRBD2 matching 12 bases. The receptor's source is a woman under 30 in good health and CMV-seronegative. This CDR3 reads CASSATSGSSYNEQFF. The DNA of the CDR3 is TGTGCCAGCAGTGCGACTAGCGGGAGCTCCTACAATGAGCAGTTCTTC.